The present entry profiles one T cell receptor (beta chain) with its context. Its antigen is currently not known. Qualities for individual bases were not recorded, and no much larger clone is one base off. Patients with autoimmune disease history or receiving systemic immunosuppression were excluded from the trial. Peripheral blood for TCR sequencing was collected from all dose cohorts at baseline, on cycle 4 day 1, and on cycle 7 day 1. Samples were obtained from an open-label, multicenter, first-in-human phase I dose-escalation trial of ivuxolimab. The trial enrolled adults with locally advanced or metastatic head and neck squamous cell, hepatocellular, melanoma or renal cell carcinoma. CD4+ and CD8+ T cells were sorted separately from peripheral blood before TCR sequencing. These data are taken from a study of OX40 agonist ivuxolimab in advanced cancers. About the full investigation: The costimulatory receptor OX40 (CD134) was targeted by ivuxolimab, a fully human IgG2 agonistic monoclonal antibody. Intravenous ivuxolimab was administered to patients every 2 weeks at six dose levels: 0.01, 0.1, 0.3, 1.5, 3 and 10 mg/kg. Of the roughly 50 dose-escalation patients, hepatocellular carcinoma was present in around 19, melanoma in roughly 15, renal cell carcinoma in 9 and head and neck cancer in 9. In the dose-escalation cohort, 65% to 85% of patients were male, and the mean age was 60 years with a range of roughly 20 to 79. Patients were allowed to have had prior anti-PD-1, anti-PD-L1 or anti-CTLA-4 therapy, and 40% of the dose-escalation patients had been treated with checkpoint inhibitors. Partial responses occurred in three dose-escalation patients: two with cutaneous melanoma and one with hepatocellular carcinoma. Peripheral TCRbeta sequencing was intended to test whether TCR sequence diversity was altered and clonal T-cell expansion was caused by ivuxolimab. The paper describes the monotherapy dose-escalation part (N = 52 patients) of the phase I trial of ivuxolimab. Here is what the overall study found, with its caveats: Low levels of normalized T-cell clonal expansion were also seen in some patients who did not respond. On average, CD8+ T cells showed more expanded clones than CD4+ T cells after ivuxolimab. The antigen specificity of the clonally expanded peripheral T cells was not determined. At doses of 0.1 to 3.0 mg/kg, clonal expansion of both CD4+ and CD8+ T cells in blood was seen between baseline and week 6. Partial responders in the 0.1-3.0 mg/kg groups had among the lowest normalized peripheral clonal expansion, especially among CD8+ T cells.

V is clipped by 4 bases and J by 2 bases, and the sequence between their germline boundaries is 6 bases long. From the cysteine through the phenylalanine, the CDR3 covers 12 amino acids. Only the CDR3 part of the read is kept: 36 bases, read in frame from the first base. The germline V gene provides CDR1 SNHLY and CDR2 FYNNEI. Genomic DNA was isolated from the sorted cells so that the TCRbeta CDR3 region could be sequenced. TCRbeta CDR3 regions were sequenced using the immunoSEQ Assay. Entries here come from immuneACCESS through TCRdb and include only in-frame sequences with V and J called. Some clones fail to appear in such tables; in the studies checked, an unresolved V gene covers under half of the shortfall, and the cause of the remainder is unknown. This sample gives over 80,000 clones in total; roughly nine tenths of them show up just once. The biggest ten clones account for more than 5.5% of the sample.

The chain was built from TRBV2 and TRBJ2-7; the D gene identity is not certain. This TCR was recovered from an adult with an advanced solid tumor such as melanoma, head and neck, liver or kidney cancer. The material sequenced was CD4+ or CD8+ T cells sorted from blood, taken in a trial of the OX40 agonist ivuxolimab. The sequenced DNA is TGTGCCAGCAGTGTGCTAGCCTACGAGCAGTACTTC. This is translated as CASSVLAYEQYF.